This TCR beta chain derives from a study of ipilimumab plus nivolumab after autologous stem cell transplantation (dated by TCRdb to the early 2020s). In terms of the full investigation: The median number of doses that trial patients received was roughly five for ipilimumab and fewer than 10 for nivolumab. The intent-to-treat population of the trial consisted of approximately 40 patients. Included in the myeloma cohort were high-risk transplant-naive patients as well as patients relapsing within 3 years of a first autologous transplant. Patients with high-risk diffuse large B cell lymphoma, mature T cell lymphoma, or multiple myeloma undergoing autologous transplant were enrolled in the trial.

Broad study findings and their caveats: Combined checkpoint inhibition appeared tolerable as post-transplant consolidation, according to the authors' conclusion. According to the authors, a biologic rationale for studying the approach further came from T cell receptor repertoire, regulatory T cell phenotype and gut microbiota profiles.

Libraries were prepared through the immunoSEQ multiplex PCR assay. TCRdb obtained this table from immuneACCESS and retained in-frame rearrangements with V and J assigned. These tables miss some clones; where compared with another copy, unresolved V genes account for less than half of the shortfall, and the remainder is unexplained. The sample data list 9,000 to 9,500 clones, and roughly 73% of these were observed just once. The ten largest clones take up 17% of the sample. Deletion took 1 base off V and 2 bases off J, with a span of 5 bases between the germline ends. CDR1 PRHDT and CDR2 FYEKMQ are derived from the germline V gene (reference sequence). The CDR3, from cysteine to phenylalanine, totals 13 residues. The only DNA kept is the CDR3, 39 bases in frame from the first base. Turning to this clone: The target of this receptor is not known. Base qualities are not provided; no much larger clone lies one nucleotide away.

Checkpoint therapy began 14 to 28 days after autologous transplant, with ipilimumab given at 1 mg/kg intravenously on day 1 of selected weeks. Patients received nivolumab at 3 mg/kg intravenously on day 1 of weeks 1, 4, 7, 10, and every two weeks through week 26. This Phase Ib clinical trial tested ipilimumab plus nivolumab, a combined checkpoint inhibition, as consolidation after autologous stem cell transplantation. The receptor chain draws on TRBV13 and TRBJ2-5; no D gene can be assigned with confidence. This clonotype was obtained from a female donor with multiple myeloma. Sample: PBMCs, taken in a trial of ipilimumab plus nivolumab as post-transplant consolidation. The base sequence is TGTGCCAGCAGCTTAGAACTGCAAGAGACCCAGTACTTC. This translates into CASSLELQETQYF.